This is a list of T cell receptor beta chains from one sample in a study of T-cell memory formation after mild COVID-19. One entry per CDR3 protein, called by TCRdb with MiXCR from the 5' RACE reads. In the table there are around 220,000 distinct CDR3 sequences, 16% of which are singletons. The specimen was PBMCs or a T cell subset sorted from them (not recorded which). These receptor sequences come from a man aged 18 to 30 who had mild COVID-19 (a few samples of this study predate the infection). Cell type and time point are not known. The CDR3 runs from the conserved cysteine through the conserved F or W. The order of the fields is CDR3 DNA, CDR3 protein, clone size, J gene, D gene, V gene. The D gene is left open where the match is weak. Size values are once, few and many counts, or a class for expanded clones, and some rows have none.

CDR3nt: TGTGCCAGCTCACCCGAGGGCAGCCAAGAGACCCAGTACTTC; CDR3aa: CASSPEGSQETQYF; abundance: many; j_gene: TRBJ2-5; d_gene: .; v_gene: TRBV18
CDR3nt: TGTGCCAGCAGCCAAGGAGCCAGGCATGGCTACACCTTC; CDR3aa: CASSQGARHGYTF; abundance: few; j_gene: TRBJ1-2; d_gene: .; v_gene: TRBV3-1
CDR3nt: TGCGCCAGCAGCGCTACTAGCGGGGGAAACATTCAGTACTTC; CDR3aa: CASSATSGGNIQYF; abundance: many; j_gene: TRBJ2-4; d_gene: TRBD2; v_gene: TRBV5-1
CDR3nt: TGTGCCAGCTCACCACCCCTGGAATGGTACCAAGAGACCCAGTACTTC; CDR3aa: CASSPPLEWYQETQYF; abundance: few; j_gene: TRBJ2-5; d_gene: .; v_gene: TRBV18
CDR3nt: TGTGCCAGCAGCGCCAGACAGACTGTTCACACCGGGGAGCTGTTTTTT; CDR3aa: CASSARQTVHTGELFF; abundance: few; j_gene: TRBJ2-2; d_gene: .; v_gene: TRBV9
CDR3nt: TGCGCCAGCAGCCCTTCAAGGTTAAGCTCCTACAATGAGCAGTTCTTC; CDR3aa: CASSPSRLSSYNEQFF; abundance: few; j_gene: TRBJ2-1; d_gene: .; v_gene: TRBV5-1
CDR3nt: TGTGCCAGCAGCTTAGGGGGACTGGCCTACAATGAGCAGTTCTTC; CDR3aa: CASSLGGLAYNEQFF; abundance: few; j_gene: TRBJ2-1; d_gene: .; v_gene: TRBV11-2
CDR3nt: TGTGCCAGCAGCCAAGTTCGTAGAGCTCCTGGAAACACCATATATTTT; CDR3aa: CASSQVRRAPGNTIYF; abundance: .; j_gene: TRBJ1-3; d_gene: .; v_gene: TRBV3-1
CDR3nt: TGTGCCAGCAGCACAAACCGGGCGGGTCACACCGGGGAGCTGTTTTTT; CDR3aa: CASSTNRAGHTGELFF; abundance: few; j_gene: TRBJ2-2; d_gene: .; v_gene: TRBV12-3/TRBV12-4
CDR3nt: TGTGCCAGCAGCGCTACAGAGGAGACCCAGTACTTC; CDR3aa: CASSATEETQYF; abundance: .; j_gene: TRBJ2-5; d_gene: .; v_gene: TRBV6-2/TRBV6-3
CDR3nt: TGTGCCAGCACCCCGGCTAGGAAAGAGACCCAGTACTTC; CDR3aa: CASTPARKETQYF; abundance: .; j_gene: TRBJ2-5; d_gene: .; v_gene: TRBV7-2
CDR3nt: TGTGCCAGCAGCTTAACAGGGACTAGCGGGGGATATAGCACAGATACGCAGTATTTT; CDR3aa: CASSLTGTSGGYSTDTQYF; abundance: .; j_gene: TRBJ2-3; d_gene: TRBD2; v_gene: TRBV7-3
CDR3nt: TGTGCCAGCAGCTTAGATTGGGCTTCCGGGGAGCTGTTTTTT; CDR3aa: CASSLDWASGELFF; abundance: .; j_gene: TRBJ2-2; d_gene: .; v_gene: TRBV11-2
CDR3nt: TGTGCCAGCAGCTTAGGGGACAGGGTTTCAGATACGCAGTATTTT; CDR3aa: CASSLGDRVSDTQYF; abundance: few; j_gene: TRBJ2-3; d_gene: TRBD1; v_gene: TRBV7-3
CDR3nt: TGTGCCAGCAGCATGACAGGGGGTTCGGAGACCCAGTACTTC; CDR3aa: CASSMTGGSETQYF; abundance: .; j_gene: TRBJ2-5; d_gene: TRBD1; v_gene: TRBV7-2
CDR3nt: TGTGCCAGCAGGGACAGAAATAATGAAAAACTGTTTTTT; CDR3aa: CASRDRNNEKLFF; abundance: .; j_gene: TRBJ1-4; d_gene: .; v_gene: TRBV6-5